The present TCR beta chain was sequenced within a study of blood T cell repertoires in COVID-19. Study at large: Samples of COVID-19 (acute and convalescent) were obtained from the United States, Italy and Spain. The cDNA or gDNA used as material had been derived from T cells, B-cell-depleted T cells, or PBMCs.

This clone has ten or more counts. Measured with immunoSEQ multiplex PCR; TCRdb has only the in-frame clones, and not every one. Altogether fewer than 120,000 clones are present, approximately 68% being singletons, with the ten largest covering under 10%. Trimming took off 2 bases at V and 8 bases at J, with 10 bases between the two ends. The V gene's germline CDR1 is LGHDT and CDR2 YNNKEL (reference sequence). This CDR3 has 13 amino acids. Sequenced: peripheral blood. The sequence was collected from a woman aged 55-75 years with acute or convalescent COVID-19. The chain has TRBV3-1 (or the pseudogene TRBV3-2) and TRBJ2-1; D perhaps matches TRBD2 (5 bases). In DNA, the CDR3 is TGTGCCAGCAGCCAACACGGGATAGATGAGCAGTTCTTC. The encoded protein is CASSQHGIDEQFF.